This record concerns one T cell receptor beta chain sequence. This specimen belongs to a study of blood T cell repertoires in COVID-19. Across the study: Acute and convalescent COVID-19 samples came from the United States, Italy and Spain. PBMCs, B-cell-depleted T cells, or T cells provided the cDNA or gDNA that made up the material.

The CDR3 runs 15 residues. The junction had 9 bases not matched to a gene; V was cut back by 7 bases and J by 3 bases. From germline, CDR1 is SGHNT and CDR2 YYREEE (reference sequence). In the authors' methods: Amplified reference gene primers provided the basis for estimating nucleated cell counts. TCRdb keeps only in-frame clones here, not all; method: immunoSEQ multiplex PCR. D and trimming were read from the DNA, whereas the V and J calls and clone size are those reported in that table. This sample has hundreds of thousands of clones, with roughly 90% found just once. This clonotype was obtained from a woman in her thirties with acute or convalescent COVID-19. The chain links TRBV5-4 to TRBJ2-5; 10 bases fit TRBD2. Source material: peripheral blood. CDR3 DNA sequence: TGTGCCAGCTCGAAGCGGGGGGGGCAAAAAGAGACCCAGTACTTC. Its protein is CASSKRGGQKETQYF.